The 11 T cell receptor beta chains reported below all come from one sample, sequenced in a study of T-cell reconstitution after alpha-beta-depleted transplantation in children. The authors prepared the TCRbeta library with unique molecular identifiers. TCRdb re-called the PCR reads with MiXCR, one entry per CDR3 protein. This table has 330,000 or so distinct CDR3 sequences, approximately 10% appearing once. The source was PBMCs from the stem cell graft donor, collected from the stem cell graft. The receptor set was obtained from a human donor who donated a stem cell graft to a child with acute lymphoblastic leukemia.

J is TRBJ1-3 and V is TRBV20-1, with D perhaps matching TRBD1 (6 bases). V lost 7 bases to trimming and J lost 4 bases, with 17 bases between them. CDR1 and CDR2 (germline): DFQATT, SNEGSKA (reference sequence). This CDR3 region has 14 residues. In DNA form, the CDR3 reads TGCAGTGTAAGACCAGGGGCGCGGGGAAACACCATATATTTT. Its protein product is CSVRPGARGNTIYF.

The chain is built from TRBV7-9 and TRBJ2-3, with TRBD2 identical over 8 bases. The trim removed 5 bases at V and 5 bases at J, leaving 6 bases unmatched. CDR1 SEHNR and CDR2 FQNEAQ come from the germline V gene (reference sequence). This CDR3 comprises 14 residues. The CDR3 spells CASSPGLVGDTQYF. The CDR3 DNA follows: TGTGCCAGCAGCCCGGGACTAGTTGGAGATACGCAGTATTTT.

This clonotype was detected a few times. This sequence joins TRBV2 and TRBJ1-6, with D unclear. The CDR3 covers 14 residues. Germline-derived CDR1 and CDR2 are SNHLY and FYNNEI. The germline V and J ends were trimmed by 3 bases and 5 bases, with 8 bases remaining between them. CDR3 protein: CASSDRTNNSPLHF. The DNA for the CDR3 is TGTGCCAGCAGTGACCGAACCAATAATTCACCCCTCCACTTT.

This chain joins TRBV7-2 and TRBJ2-7; TRBD1 is a possible D gene (6 bases). The CDR3 sequence is 13 residues long. Germline-derived CDR1 and CDR2 are SGHTA and FQGNSA. Trimming took off 6 bases at V and 6 bases at J, with 15 bases between the two ends. CDR3 region: CASSIFTGSEQYF. Written as DNA, the CDR3 is TGTGCCAGCAGTATATTCACAGGGAGCGAGCAGTACTTC.

As concerns this clonotype: The germline gene is not matched at one end of the junction; a read error may be the cause. The rearrangement links TRBV20-1 to TRBJ2-3; the match to TRBD2 covers 9 bases. The CDR3 spans 18 residues. Germline CDR1 and CDR2: DFQATT and SNEGSKA (reference sequence). The CDR3 coding sequence is TGCAGTGCTACCGACCGGGCGGGAGGGCTGAGGGTTGCAGATACGCACTATTTT. This gives the protein CSATDRAGGLRVADTHYF.

The table lists this clonotype with a few counts. The chain couples TRBV6-1 to TRBJ2-1, with D hard to call. This CDR3 region has 14 residues. The ends were cut back, 5 bases at V and 0 bases at J, with 8 bases in the middle. CDR1 is MNHNS, CDR2 SASEGT, per germline. The CDR3 sequence: CASSLSYSYNEQFF. DNA of the CDR3: TGTGCCAGCAGTCTCAGCTACTCCTACAATGAGCAGTTCTTC.

Only a few counts were recorded for this clonotype. J is TRBJ1-2 and V is TRBV20-1; 7 nucleotides align to TRBD1. The V gene end was trimmed by 3 bases and the J gene end by 1 base; junction bases not matched to a gene: 8. CDR3 length equals 15 residues. Germline loops: CDR1 DFQATT, CDR2 SNEGSKA (reference sequence). Written as DNA, the CDR3 is TGCAGTGCTAGCTCCGGGACAGCTTTTAACTATGGCTACACCTTC. It is translated as CSASSGTAFNYGYTF.

This clonotype was observed at least ten times. J is TRBJ2-7 and V is TRBV10-3, with D possibly matching TRBD2 (5 bases). Germline CDR1 is ENHRY and CDR2 is SYGVKD. The CDR3 spans 13 residues. V lost 6 bases to trimming and J lost 1 base, with 10 bases between them. The CDR3 reads CAISRERSYEQYF. CDR3 DNA: TGTGCCATCAGCCGGGAAAGATCCTACGAGCAGTACTTC.

This clonotype was seen many times. The rearrangement uses TRBV9 and TRBJ2-1; D remains unclear. V was cut by 4 bases and J by 4 bases, with 12 bases left in between. The CDR3 consists of 14 residues. Germline loops: CDR1 SGDLS, CDR2 YYNGEE. CDR3 protein: CASSPPGGYNEQFF. CDR3 in DNA: TGTGCCAGCAGCCCCCCCGGCGGTTACAATGAGCAGTTCTTC.

This clonotype appeared a few times. The V gene is TRBV4-3, the J gene TRBJ2-7, with D hard to call. The germline CDR1 and CDR2 sequences are LGHNA and YSLEER. The CDR3 covers 16 residues. Deletions cut 0 bases from V and 0 bases from J, with 12 bases between. The CDR3 region is CASSQEKTFSSYEQYF. The CDR3 DNA reads as TGCGCCAGCAGCCAAGAAAAGACCTTCAGCTCCTACGAGCAGTACTTC.

In this sample, this clonotype turned up a few times. The V call is TRBV6-2 or TRBV6-3, the J call TRBJ2-7, with D uncertain. This CDR3 has 11 residues. V was pared by 8 bases and J by 4 bases, with 9 bases between. CDR1 is MNHEY, CDR2 SVGEGT, per germline. The CDR3 sequence is CASLNTYEQYF. DNA for the CDR3: TGTGCCAGCCTAAATACTTACGAGCAGTACTTC.